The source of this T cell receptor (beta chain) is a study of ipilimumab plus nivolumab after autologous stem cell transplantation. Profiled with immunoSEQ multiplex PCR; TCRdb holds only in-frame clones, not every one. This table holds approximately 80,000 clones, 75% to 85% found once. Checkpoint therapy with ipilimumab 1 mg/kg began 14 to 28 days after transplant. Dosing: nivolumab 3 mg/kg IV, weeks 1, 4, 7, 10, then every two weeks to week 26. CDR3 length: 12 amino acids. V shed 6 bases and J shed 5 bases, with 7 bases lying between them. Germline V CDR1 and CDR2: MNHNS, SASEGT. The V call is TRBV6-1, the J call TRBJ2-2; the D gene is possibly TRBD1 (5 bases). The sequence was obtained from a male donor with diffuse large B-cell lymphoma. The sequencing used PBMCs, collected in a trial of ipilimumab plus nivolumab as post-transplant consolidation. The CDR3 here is CASSAGTGELFF. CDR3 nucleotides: TGTGCCAGCAGCGCAGGGACCGGGGAGCTGTTTTTT.